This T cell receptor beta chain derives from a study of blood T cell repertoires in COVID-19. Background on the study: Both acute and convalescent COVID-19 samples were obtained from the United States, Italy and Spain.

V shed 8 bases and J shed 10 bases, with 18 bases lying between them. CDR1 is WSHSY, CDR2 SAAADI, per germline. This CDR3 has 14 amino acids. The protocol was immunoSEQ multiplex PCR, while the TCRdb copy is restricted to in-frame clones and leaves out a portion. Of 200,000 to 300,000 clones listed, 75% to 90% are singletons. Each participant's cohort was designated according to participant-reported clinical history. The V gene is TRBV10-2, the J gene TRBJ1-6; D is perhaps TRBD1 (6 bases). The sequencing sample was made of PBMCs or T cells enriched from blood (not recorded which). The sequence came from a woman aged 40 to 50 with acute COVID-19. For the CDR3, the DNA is TGCGCCAGCTCAACGTCAGGGGACTACTCACCCCTCCACTTT. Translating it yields CASSTSGDYSPLHF.